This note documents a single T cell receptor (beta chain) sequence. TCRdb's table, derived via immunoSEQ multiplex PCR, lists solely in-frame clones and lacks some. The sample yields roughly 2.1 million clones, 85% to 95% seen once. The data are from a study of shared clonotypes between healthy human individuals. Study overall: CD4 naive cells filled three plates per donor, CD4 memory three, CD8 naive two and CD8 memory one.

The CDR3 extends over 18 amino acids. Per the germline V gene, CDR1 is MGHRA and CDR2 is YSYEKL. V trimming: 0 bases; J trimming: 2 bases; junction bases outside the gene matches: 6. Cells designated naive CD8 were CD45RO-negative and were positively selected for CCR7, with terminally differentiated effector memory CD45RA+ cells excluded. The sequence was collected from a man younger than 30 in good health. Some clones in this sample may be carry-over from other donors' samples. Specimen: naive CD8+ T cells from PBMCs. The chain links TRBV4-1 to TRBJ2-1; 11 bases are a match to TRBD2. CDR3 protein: CASSQDPTGLAAYNEQFF. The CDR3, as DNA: TGCGCCAGCAGCCAAGACCCAACGGGACTAGCGGCCTACAATGAGCAGTTCTTC.